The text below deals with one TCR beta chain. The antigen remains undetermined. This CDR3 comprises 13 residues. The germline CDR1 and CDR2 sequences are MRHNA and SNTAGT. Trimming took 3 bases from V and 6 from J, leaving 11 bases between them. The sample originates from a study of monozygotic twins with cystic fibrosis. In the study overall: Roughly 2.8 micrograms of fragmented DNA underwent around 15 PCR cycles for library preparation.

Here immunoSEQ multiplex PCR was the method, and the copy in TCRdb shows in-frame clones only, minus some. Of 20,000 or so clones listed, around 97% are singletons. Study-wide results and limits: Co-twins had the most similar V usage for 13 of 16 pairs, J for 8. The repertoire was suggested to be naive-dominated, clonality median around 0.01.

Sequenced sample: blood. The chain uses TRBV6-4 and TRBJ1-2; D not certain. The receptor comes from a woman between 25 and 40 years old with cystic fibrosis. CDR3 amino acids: CASSEEGTNGYTF. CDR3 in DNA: TGTGCCAGCAGTGAGGAGGGTACCAATGGCTACACCTTC.